The 19 T cell receptor beta chains below come from one sample, sequenced in a study of regulatory T cells in long-lasting Graves disease. Time point given: persistent/refractory GD, antithyroid drugs over 5 years with positive TRAb. The TCR library was prepared using RNA isolated from PBMCs. With iRepertoire HTBI primers and Arm-PCR of CDR3 regions, TCR beta libraries were built. One entry per CDR3 protein results from TCRdb running MiXCR on the multiplex PCR reads. The sample carries around 460,000 distinct CDR3 sequences, roughly 22% recorded once. This specimen was peripheral blood mononuclear cells (PBMCs), taken when the disease was refractory, from a patient treated with antithyroid drugs. The receptors here all came from a female donor with Graves disease.

This clonotype was picked up a small number of times. The CDR3 spells CASSQWDGRYTF. CDR3 in DNA: TGTGCCAGCAGCCAATGGGACGGACGCTACACCTTC. This rearrangement joins TRBV3-1 to TRBJ1-2; D is perhaps TRBD1 (5 bases). Trimming took 2 bases from V and 9 from J, leaving 10 bases between them. Per germline, CDR1 LGHDT and CDR2 YNNKEL (reference sequence). The length of the CDR3 is 12 residues. Using reference TRBV3-1 and TRBJ1-2 for the parts outside the CDR3, the full variable domain is DTAVSQTPKYLVTQMGNDKSIKCEQNLGHDTMYWYKQDSKKFLKIMFSYNNKELIINETVPNRFSPKSPDKAHLNLHINSLELGDSAVYFCASSQWDGRYTFGSGTRLTVV.

This clonotype came up many times. The J gene is TRBJ2-2, the V gene TRBV12-3 or TRBV12-4, with D perhaps assigned TRBD1 or TRBD2 (5 bases each). This CDR3 contains 12 residues. V dropped 11 bases and J dropped 6 bases, with 13 bases sitting between them. In nucleotides, the CDR3 is TGTGCCTGGGGGTGGGAGTCCGGGGAGCTGTTTTTT. This encodes CAWGWESGELFF.

At least ten counts were recorded for this clonotype. CDR3 region: CASRRVGSSGVREQYF. The CDR3 DNA is TGTGCCAGCAGAAGAGTTGGGAGTAGCGGGGTGCGCGAGCAGTACTTC. The chain couples TRBV27 to TRBJ2-7; TRBD2 agrees at 8 bases. The germline V gene has CDR1 MNHEY and CDR2 SMNVEV (reference sequence). The CDR3 totals 16 residues. The junction had 16 bases not matched to a gene; V was cut back by 6 bases and J by 6 bases.

The chain uses TRBV2 and TRBJ1-5; no reliable D call. The CDR3 has 16 amino acids. Looked up from germline, CDR1 is SNHLY and CDR2 is FYNNEI. Deletions cut 5 bases from V and 0 bases from J, with 14 bases between. The CDR3 reads CASSLVGVYSNQPQHF. CDR3 in DNA: TGTGCCAGCAGTCTCGTCGGGGTATATAGCAATCAGCCCCAGCATTTT.

The V gene is TRBV28, the J gene TRBJ2-1; the match to TRBD1 covers 11 bases. V was pared by 10 bases and J by 7 bases, with 6 bases of the junction left unmatched. Germline V gene data show CDR1 as MDHEN and CDR2 as SYDVKM. The CDR3 covers 13 residues. The CDR3 sequence: CAISGTGGNEQFF. The CDR3 region has the DNA TGTGCCATCTCCGGGACAGGGGGTAATGAGCAGTTCTTC.

This clonotype was found a few times. The CDR3 region has the DNA TGTGCCAGCAGCTTAGTTGGACAGGGGGTCGGAGAGACCCAGTACTTC. Protein product: CASSLVGQGVGETQYF. The chain couples TRBV7-2 to TRBJ2-5; the match to TRBD1 covers 10 bases. CDR3 length equals 16 residues. CDR1 SGHTA and CDR2 FQGNSA come from the germline V gene. The trim removed 1 base at V and 4 bases at J, leaving 6 bases unmatched.

This clonotype was counted at least ten times. The chain couples TRBV11-2 to TRBJ1-1, with D tentatively TRBD1 (5 bases). Germline-derived CDR1 and CDR2 are SGHAT and FQNNGV. Deletions cut 6 bases from V and 3 bases from J, with 11 bases between. The CDR3 has 13 amino acids. The CDR3 reads CASRSQGDTEAFF. Written as DNA, the CDR3 is TGTGCCAGCAGGTCCCAGGGCGACACTGAAGCTTTCTTT.

CDR3 protein: CAWRAGPNTGELFF. CDR3 sequence (DNA): TGTGCCTGGAGAGCGGGACCAAACACCGGGGAGCTGTTTTTT. The V call is TRBV30, the J call TRBJ2-2; 7 bases map to TRBD2. The CDR3 consists of 14 residues. V gave up 3 bases and J gave up 2 bases; unmatched junction bases: 3. CDR1 is GTSNPN, CDR2 SVGIG, per germline (reference sequence).

The table lists this clonotype with a few counts. The chain recombines TRBV7-8 with TRBJ2-5; D might be TRBD1 (6 bases). CDR3 length: 14 residues. The V and J ends lost 1 base and 3 bases respectively, with 9 bases between them. Germline values: CDR1 SGHVS, CDR2 FQNEAQ. The DNA of the CDR3 is TGTGCCAGCAGCTTAGAGGGGGTAGAAGAGACCCAGTACTTC. Translated: CASSLEGVEETQYF.

At least ten counts were recorded for this clonotype. In DNA form, the CDR3 reads TGTGCCAGCAGCGCTCTTTACGAGCAGTACTTC. The encoded protein is CASSALYEQYF. The chain links TRBV7-2 to TRBJ2-7, with no clear D. The V end was cut by 5 bases, the J end by 4 bases, with 6 bases between. This CDR3 spans 11 amino acids. Germline CDR1 SGHTA, CDR2 FQGNSA.

In this sample, this clonotype turned up a few times. The gene calls are TRBV19 and TRBJ1-2; TRBD1 matches at 9 bases. Germline values: CDR1 LNHDA, CDR2 SQIVND (reference sequence). V trimming: 3 bases; J trimming: 8 bases; junction bases outside the gene matches: 7. This CDR3 has 14 amino acids. CDR3 residues: CASSIIRDREGYTF. DNA of the CDR3: TGTGCCAGTAGTATTATAAGGGACAGGGAAGGCTACACCTTC.

The rearrangement links TRBV6-4 to TRBJ2-1; D might be TRBD1 (6 bases). CDR3 length: 14 residues. The V end lost 5 bases, the J end lost 6 bases, and 14 bases lay between the germline ends. Germline CDR1 reads MRHNA; CDR2 reads SNTAGT. CDR3 protein: CASSYEGESNEQFF. The CDR3 DNA is TGTGCCAGCAGTTACGAGGGGGAAAGCAATGAGCAGTTCTTC.

A remark on this clonotype: This may come from a read error, since a much larger clone is one base off. This chain connects TRBV6-2 or TRBV6-3 to TRBJ2-1; D is uncertain. Germline V lookup: CDR1 MNHEY, CDR2 SVGEGT. CDR3 length equals 18 residues. CDR3 residues: CASSYPKLRPSFYNERFF. The CDR3 nucleotides are TGTGCCAGCAGTTACCCGAAGTTACGGCCTAGTTTCTACAATGAGCGGTTCTTC.

This clonotype was counted many times. This sequence joins TRBV2 and TRBJ1-1; D is unclear. CDR3 length equals 15 residues. V lost 4 bases and J lost 2, with 14 bases in between. Germline V lookup: CDR1 SNHLY, CDR2 FYNNEI. The CDR3 DNA reads TGTGCCAGCAGTGGATTAATTAGGATTAACACTGAAGCTTTCTTT. This translates into CASSGLIRINTEAFF.

This chain uses TRBV29-1 with TRBJ1-2; possibly TRBD1 for D (5 bases). CDR1 is SQVTM, CDR2 ANQGSEA, per germline. The ends were cut back, 6 bases at V and 8 bases at J, with 25 bases in the middle. The CDR3 contains 15 residues. This chain's CDR3 is CSVKNLRELNRGYTF. Written as DNA, the CDR3 is TGCAGCGTCAAAAATCTCAGGGAACTCAACCGGGGCTACACCTTC.

Note on this clonotype: A single base separates this from a much larger clone, so it may be a read error. The chain couples TRBV6-1 to TRBJ2-2; tentatively, D is TRBD1 (5 bases). Germline values: CDR1 MNHNS, CDR2 SASEGT. The CDR3 runs to 14 residues. Trimming removed 6 bases from V and 3 bases from J, with 11 bases in between. The CDR3 here is CASRAVGDTGELFF. For the CDR3, the DNA is TGTGCCAGCAGGGCTGTAGGGGACACCGGGGAGCTGTTTTTT.

The CDR3 here is CASSSFTSGNSYEQYF. In DNA, the CDR3 is TGTGCCAGCAGTTCCTTTACTAGCGGAAACTCCTACGAGCAGTACTTC. The V and J genes are TRBV6-9 and TRBJ2-7; 8 bases match TRBD2. V gave up 4 bases and J gave up 0 bases; unmatched junction bases: 8. Germline V gene sequence: CDR1 MNHGY, CDR2 SVAAGI. The CDR3 is made up of 16 amino acids.

This clonotype was detected a few times. V usage is TRBV7-3 and J usage is TRBJ1-5, with no clear D. Per germline, CDR1 SGHTA and CDR2 FQGTGA. The germline V and J ends were trimmed by 4 bases and 1 base, with 8 bases remaining between them. There are 14 residues in the CDR3. The CDR3 is CASSSLKSNQPQHF. The CDR3 nucleotides are TGTGCCAGCAGCTCTCTGAAGAGCAATCAGCCCCAGCATTTT. The variable domain in full, completed from reference TRBV7-3 and TRBJ1-5, reads GAGVSQTPSNKVTEKGKYVELRCDPISGHTALYWYRQSLGQGPEFLIYFQGTGAADDSGLPNDRFFAVRPEGSVSTLKIQRTERGDSAVYLCASSSLKSNQPQHFGDGTRLSIL.

The chain combines TRBV30 with TRBJ2-5; 11 nucleotides align to TRBD2. CDR1 and CDR2 from the germline V gene are GTSNPN and SVGIG (reference sequence). V trimming: 5 bases; J trimming: 3 bases; junction bases outside the gene matches: 5. This CDR3 has 14 amino acids. The CDR3 is CAWASGRREETQYF. CDR3 nucleotide sequence: TGTGCCTGGGCTAGCGGGAGGAGGGAAGAGACCCAGTACTTC.